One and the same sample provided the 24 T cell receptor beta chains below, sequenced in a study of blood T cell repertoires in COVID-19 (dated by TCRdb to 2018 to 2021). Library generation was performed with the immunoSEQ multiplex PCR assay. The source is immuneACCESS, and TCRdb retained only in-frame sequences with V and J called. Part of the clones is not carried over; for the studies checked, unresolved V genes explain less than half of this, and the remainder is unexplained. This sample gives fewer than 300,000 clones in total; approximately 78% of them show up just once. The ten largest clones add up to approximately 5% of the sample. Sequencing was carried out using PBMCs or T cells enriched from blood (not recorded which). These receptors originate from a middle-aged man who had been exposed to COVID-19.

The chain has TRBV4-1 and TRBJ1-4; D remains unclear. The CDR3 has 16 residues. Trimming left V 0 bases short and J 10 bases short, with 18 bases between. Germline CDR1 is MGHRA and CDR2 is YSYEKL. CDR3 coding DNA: TGCGCCAGCAGCCAAGATTTCTCGTTTTGGTCAGGAAAACTGTTTTTT. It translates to CASSQDFSFWSGKLFF.

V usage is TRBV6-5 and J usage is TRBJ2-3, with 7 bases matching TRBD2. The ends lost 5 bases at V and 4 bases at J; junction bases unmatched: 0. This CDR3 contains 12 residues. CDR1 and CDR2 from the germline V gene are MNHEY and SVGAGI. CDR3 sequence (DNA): TGTGCCAGCAGTCGGGGGGCAGATACGCAGTATTTT. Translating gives CASSRGADTQYF.

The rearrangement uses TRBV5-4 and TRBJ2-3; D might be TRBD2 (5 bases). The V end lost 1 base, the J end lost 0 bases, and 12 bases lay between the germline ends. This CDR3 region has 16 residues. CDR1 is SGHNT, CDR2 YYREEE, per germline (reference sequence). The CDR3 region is CASSLYRGGSTDTQYF. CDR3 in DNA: TGTGCCAGCAGCTTGTATCGCGGAGGCAGCACAGATACGCAGTATTTT.

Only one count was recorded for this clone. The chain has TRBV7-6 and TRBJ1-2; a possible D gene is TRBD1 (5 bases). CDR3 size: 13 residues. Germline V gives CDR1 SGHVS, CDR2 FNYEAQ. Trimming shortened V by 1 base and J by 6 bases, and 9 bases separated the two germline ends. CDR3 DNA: TGTGCCAGCAGCTTAGGGGGGGGTAATGGCTACACCTTC. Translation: CASSLGGGNGYTF.

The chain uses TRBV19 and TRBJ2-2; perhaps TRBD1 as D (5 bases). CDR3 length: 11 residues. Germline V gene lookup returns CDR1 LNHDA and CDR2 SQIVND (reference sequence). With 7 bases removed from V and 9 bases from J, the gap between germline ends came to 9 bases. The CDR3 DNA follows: TGTGCCAGTAATGGGGCGCGGGAGCTGTTTTTT. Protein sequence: CASNGARELFF. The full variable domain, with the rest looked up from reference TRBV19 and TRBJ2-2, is DGGITQSPKYLFRKEGQNVTLSCEQNLNHDAMYWYRQDPGQGLRLIYYSQIVNDFQKGDIAEGYSVSREKKESFPLTVTSAQKNPTAFYLCASNGARELFFGEGSRLTVL.

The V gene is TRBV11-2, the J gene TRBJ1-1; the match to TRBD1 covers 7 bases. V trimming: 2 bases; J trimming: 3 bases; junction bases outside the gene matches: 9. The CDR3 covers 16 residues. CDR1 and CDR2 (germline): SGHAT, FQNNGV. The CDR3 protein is CASSLRYGQVYTEAFF. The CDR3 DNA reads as TGTGCCAGCAGCTTACGTTACGGACAGGTGTACACTGAAGCTTTCTTT.

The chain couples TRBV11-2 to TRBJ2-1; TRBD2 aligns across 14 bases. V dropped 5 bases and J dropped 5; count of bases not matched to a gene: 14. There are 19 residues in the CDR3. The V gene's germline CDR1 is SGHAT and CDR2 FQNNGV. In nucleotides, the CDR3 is TGTGCCAGCAGCCACCGACTAGCGGGAGGGCCCCTCCGGAACAATGAGCAGTTCTTC. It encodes CASSHRLAGGPLRNNEQFF.

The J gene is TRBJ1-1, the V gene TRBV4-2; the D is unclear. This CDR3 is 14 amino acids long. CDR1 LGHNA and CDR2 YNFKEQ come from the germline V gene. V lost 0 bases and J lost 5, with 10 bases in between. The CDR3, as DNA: TGTGCCAGCAGCCAAGAACTTCTGAGGACTGAAGCTTTCTTT. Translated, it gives CASSQELLRTEAFF.

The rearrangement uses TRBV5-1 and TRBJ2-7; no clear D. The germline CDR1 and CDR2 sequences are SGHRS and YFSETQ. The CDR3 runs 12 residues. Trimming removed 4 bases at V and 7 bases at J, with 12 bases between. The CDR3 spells CASSPRVGEQYF. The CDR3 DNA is TGCGCCAGCAGCCCCCGCGTCGGGGAGCAGTACTTC.

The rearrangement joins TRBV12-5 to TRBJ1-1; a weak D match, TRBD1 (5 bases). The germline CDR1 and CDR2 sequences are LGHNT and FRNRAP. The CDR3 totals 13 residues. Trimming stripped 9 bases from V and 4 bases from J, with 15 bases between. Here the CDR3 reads CASVNHQGTEAFF. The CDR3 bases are TGTGCTAGCGTTAACCACCAGGGCACTGAAGCTTTCTTT.

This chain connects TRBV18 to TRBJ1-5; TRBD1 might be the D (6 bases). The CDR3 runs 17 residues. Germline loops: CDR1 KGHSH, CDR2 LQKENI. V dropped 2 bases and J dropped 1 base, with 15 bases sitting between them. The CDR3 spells CASSPMGQGISNQPQHF. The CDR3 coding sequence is TGTGCCAGCTCACCAATGGGGCAGGGGATAAGCAATCAGCCCCAGCATTTT.

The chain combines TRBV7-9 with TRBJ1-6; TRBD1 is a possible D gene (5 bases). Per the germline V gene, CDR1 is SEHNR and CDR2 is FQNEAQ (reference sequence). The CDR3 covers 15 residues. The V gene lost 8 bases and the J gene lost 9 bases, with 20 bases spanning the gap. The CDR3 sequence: CASGTGSRVGSPLHF. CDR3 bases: TGTGCCAGCGGAACGGGTAGCAGGGTGGGTTCACCCCTCCACTTT.

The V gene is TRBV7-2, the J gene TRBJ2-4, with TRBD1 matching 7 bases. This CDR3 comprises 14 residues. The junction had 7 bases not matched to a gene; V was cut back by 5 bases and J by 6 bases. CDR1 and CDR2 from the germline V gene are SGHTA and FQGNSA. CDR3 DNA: TGTGCCAGCAGCCCCGGGACAGACGTAAACATTCAGTACTTC. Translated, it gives CASSPGTDVNIQYF.

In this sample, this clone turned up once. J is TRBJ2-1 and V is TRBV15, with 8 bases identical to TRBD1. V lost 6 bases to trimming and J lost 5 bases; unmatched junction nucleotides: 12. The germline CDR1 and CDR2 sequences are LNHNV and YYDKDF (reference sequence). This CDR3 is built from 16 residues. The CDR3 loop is CATSRLIQGADNEQFF. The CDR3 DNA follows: TGTGCCACCAGTCGACTCATTCAGGGGGCGGACAATGAGCAGTTCTTC. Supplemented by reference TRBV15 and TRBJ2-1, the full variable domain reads DAMVIQNPRYQVTQFGKPVTLSCSQTLNHNVMYWYQQKSSQAPKLLFHYYDKDFNNEADTPDNFQSRRPNTSFCFLDIRSPGLGDTAMYLCATSRLIQGADNEQFFGPGTRLTVL.

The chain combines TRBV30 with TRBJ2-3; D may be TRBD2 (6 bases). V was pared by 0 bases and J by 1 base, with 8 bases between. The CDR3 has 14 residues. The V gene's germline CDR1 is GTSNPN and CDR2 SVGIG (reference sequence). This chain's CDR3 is CAWSVLAGTDTQYF. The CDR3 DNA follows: TGTGCCTGGAGTGTATTAGCGGGCACAGATACGCAGTATTTT.

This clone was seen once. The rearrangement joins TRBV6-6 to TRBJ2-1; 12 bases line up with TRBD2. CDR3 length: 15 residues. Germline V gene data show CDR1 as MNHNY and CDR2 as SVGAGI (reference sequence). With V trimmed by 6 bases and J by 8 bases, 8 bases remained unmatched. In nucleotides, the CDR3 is TGTGCCAGCAGGAAAAGACTAGCGGGAGATCATGAGCAGTTCTTC. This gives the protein CASRKRLAGDHEQFF.

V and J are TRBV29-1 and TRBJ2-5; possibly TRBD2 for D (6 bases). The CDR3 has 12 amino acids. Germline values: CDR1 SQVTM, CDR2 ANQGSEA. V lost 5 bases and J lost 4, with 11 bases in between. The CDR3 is CSVSSGRETQYF. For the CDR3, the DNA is TGCAGCGTTTCGTCCGGGAGAGAGACCCAGTACTTC.

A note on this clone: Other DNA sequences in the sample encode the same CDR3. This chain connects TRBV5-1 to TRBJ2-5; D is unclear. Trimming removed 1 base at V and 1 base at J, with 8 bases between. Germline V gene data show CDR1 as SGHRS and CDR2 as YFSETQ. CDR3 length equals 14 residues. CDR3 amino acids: CASSLSVRQETQYF. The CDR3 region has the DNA TGCGCCAGCAGCTTGAGCGTGCGCCAAGAGACCCAGTACTTC.

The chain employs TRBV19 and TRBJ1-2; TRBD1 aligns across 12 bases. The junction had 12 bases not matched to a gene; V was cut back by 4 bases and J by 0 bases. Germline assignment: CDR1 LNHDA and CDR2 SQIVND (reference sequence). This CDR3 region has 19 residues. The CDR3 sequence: CASSNDGGQGAHTNYGYTF. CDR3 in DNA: TGTGCCAGTAGTAACGACGGGGGACAGGGGGCCCATACTAACTATGGCTACACCTTC.

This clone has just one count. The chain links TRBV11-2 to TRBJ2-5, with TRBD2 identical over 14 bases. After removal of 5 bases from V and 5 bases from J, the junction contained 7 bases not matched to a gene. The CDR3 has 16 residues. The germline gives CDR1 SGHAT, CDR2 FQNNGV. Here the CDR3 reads CASSQPGLAGVETQYF. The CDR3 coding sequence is TGTGCCAGCAGCCAACCGGGACTAGCGGGAGTGGAGACCCAGTACTTC.

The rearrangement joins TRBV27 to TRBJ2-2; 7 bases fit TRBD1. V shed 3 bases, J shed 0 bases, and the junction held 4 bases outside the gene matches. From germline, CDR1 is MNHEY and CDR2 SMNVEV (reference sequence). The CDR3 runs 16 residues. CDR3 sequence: CASSFLGTANTGELFF. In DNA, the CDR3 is TGTGCCAGCAGTTTTCTTGGGACAGCGAACACCGGGGAGCTGTTTTTT.

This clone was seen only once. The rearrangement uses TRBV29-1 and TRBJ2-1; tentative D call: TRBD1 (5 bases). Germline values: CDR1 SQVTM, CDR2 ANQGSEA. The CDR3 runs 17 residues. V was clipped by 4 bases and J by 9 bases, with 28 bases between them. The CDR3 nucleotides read TGCAGCGTTGCCAAGAGACCGATCAGACAGTTAAGGGGTGAGCAGTTCTTC. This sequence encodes CSVAKRPIRQLRGEQFF.

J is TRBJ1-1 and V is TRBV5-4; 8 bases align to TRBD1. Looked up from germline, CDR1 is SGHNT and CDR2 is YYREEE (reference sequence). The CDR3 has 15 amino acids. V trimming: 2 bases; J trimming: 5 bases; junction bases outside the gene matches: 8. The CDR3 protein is CASSLGQGRSTEAFF. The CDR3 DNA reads TGTGCCAGCAGCTTAGGACAGGGAAGATCTACTGAAGCTTTCTTT.

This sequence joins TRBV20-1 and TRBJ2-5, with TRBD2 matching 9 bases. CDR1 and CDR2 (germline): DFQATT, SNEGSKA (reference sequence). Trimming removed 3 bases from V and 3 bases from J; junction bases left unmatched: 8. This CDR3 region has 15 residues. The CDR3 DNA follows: TGCAGTGCTAGTTTTGGACTAGCGAAAAAAGAGACCCAGTACTTC. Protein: CSASFGLAKKETQYF.